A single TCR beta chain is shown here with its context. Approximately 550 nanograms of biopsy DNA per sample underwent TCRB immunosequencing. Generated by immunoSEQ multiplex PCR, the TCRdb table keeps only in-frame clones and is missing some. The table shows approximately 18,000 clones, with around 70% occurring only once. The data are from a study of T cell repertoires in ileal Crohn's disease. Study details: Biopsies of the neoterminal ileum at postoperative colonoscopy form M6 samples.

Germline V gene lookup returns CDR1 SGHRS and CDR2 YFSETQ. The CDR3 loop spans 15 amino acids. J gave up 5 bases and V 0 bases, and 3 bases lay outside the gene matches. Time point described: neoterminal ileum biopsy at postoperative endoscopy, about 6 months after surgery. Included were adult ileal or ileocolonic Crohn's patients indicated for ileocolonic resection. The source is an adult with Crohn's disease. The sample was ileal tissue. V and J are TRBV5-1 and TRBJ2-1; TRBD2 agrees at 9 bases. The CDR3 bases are TGCGCCAGCAGCTTGGTGCGGGGGGGAAACAATGAGCAGTTCTTC. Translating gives CASSLVRGGNNEQFF.